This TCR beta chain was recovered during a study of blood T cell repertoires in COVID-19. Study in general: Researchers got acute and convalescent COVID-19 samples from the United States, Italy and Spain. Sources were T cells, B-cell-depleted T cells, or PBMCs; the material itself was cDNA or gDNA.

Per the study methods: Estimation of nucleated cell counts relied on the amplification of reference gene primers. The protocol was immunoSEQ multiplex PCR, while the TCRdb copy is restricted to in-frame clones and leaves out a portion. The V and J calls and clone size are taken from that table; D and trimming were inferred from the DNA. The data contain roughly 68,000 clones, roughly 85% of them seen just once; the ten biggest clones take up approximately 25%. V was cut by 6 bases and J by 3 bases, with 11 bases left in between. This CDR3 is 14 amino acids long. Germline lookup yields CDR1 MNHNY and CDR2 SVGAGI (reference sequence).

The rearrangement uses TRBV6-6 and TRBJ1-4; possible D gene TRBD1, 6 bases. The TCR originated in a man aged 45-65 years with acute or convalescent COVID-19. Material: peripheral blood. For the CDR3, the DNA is TGTGCCAGCAGGAAAGGACAGTCTAATGAAAAACTGTTTTTT. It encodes CASRKGQSNEKLFF.